The next 3 T cell receptor beta chains were all read from a single sample in a study of tumor and adjacent non-tumor tissue in lung cancer. TCRbeta libraries were built with three rounds of nested PCR, modified from ARM-PCR. TCRdb fed the multiplex PCR reads into MiXCR, producing one record per CDR3 protein. The sample records about 68,000 distinct CDR3 sequences, almost 60% being singletons. No cell sorting was done before RNA was extracted from the tissue. The sequencing sample was made of lung tumor tissue. These receptors were taken from a man aged 45-65 years with non-small cell lung cancer.

A word on this clonotype: A read error may explain this, as a much larger clone is one base away. The chain links TRBV20-1 to TRBJ2-4; D is unresolved. Germline loops: CDR1 DFQATT, CDR2 SNEGSKA (reference sequence). The CDR3 extends over 13 amino acids. CDR3 protein: CSARDEAKNIEYF. CDR3 nucleotide sequence: TGCAGTGCTAGGGACGAAGCCAAAAACATTGAGTACTTC.

This clonotype has just one count. A read error may produce the germline difference seen at one junction end. This chain connects TRBV6-1 to TRBJ2-7; D uncertain. This CDR3 is 12 amino acids long. The germline gives CDR1 MNHNS, CDR2 SASEGT. The CDR3 spells CASTKVSYVQYF. CDR3 nucleotide sequence: TGTGCCAGCACAAAGGTCAGCTACGTGCAGTACTTC.

Remarks on this clonotype: Here the CDR3 omits its conserved ending phenylalanine or tryptophan, so a read error is the likely source. The chain is built from TRBV6-5 and TRBJ2-7; the D gene is possibly TRBD2 (6 bases). Germline V gene sequence: CDR1 MNHEY, CDR2 SVGAGI. The CDR3 runs to 16 residues. The ends were cut back, 2 bases at V and 2 bases at J, with 16 bases in the middle. CDR3 coding DNA: TGTGCCAGCAGTTACCCTGGGTTGGGACTTCCCTACGAGCAGTACTTA. The encoded protein is CASSYPGLGLPYEQYL.